These 30 T cell receptor beta chains were all obtained from the same sample, sequenced in a study of cytomegalovirus exposure and HLA in healthy donors (dated 2017 in TCRdb). The library relied on the immunoSEQ multiplex PCR assay. Entries here come from immuneACCESS through TCRdb and include only in-frame sequences with V and J called. Some clones fail to appear in such tables; in the studies checked, an unresolved V gene covers under half of the shortfall, and the cause of the remainder is unknown. The table for this sample lists 45,000 to 55,000 clones; 88% of them were counted only once. In total, the top ten clones hold approximately 6.4% of the sample. What was sequenced was PBMCs. The origin of the receptors is a woman in her 30s in good health and CMV-seronegative.

The table lists this clone with a few counts. The chain has TRBV28 and TRBJ2-7; 9 nucleotides line up with TRBD1. V gave up 6 bases and J gave up 5 bases; unmatched junction bases: 2. Germline CDR1 and CDR2: MDHEN and SYDVKM. The CDR3 covers 12 residues. CDR3 protein: CASSTGGNEQYF. In DNA, the CDR3 is TGTGCCAGCAGCACAGGGGGCAACGAGCAGTACTTC. Using reference TRBV28 and TRBJ2-7 for the parts outside the CDR3, the full variable domain is DVKVTQSSRYLVKRTGEKVFLECVQDMDHENMFWYRQDPGLGLRLIYFSYDVKMKEKGDIPEGYSVSREKKERFSLILESASTNQTSMYLCASSTGGNEQYFGPGTRLTVT.

The chain employs TRBV11-2 and TRBJ2-2; a weak D match, TRBD1 (5 bases). V lost 7 bases and J 5 bases, leaving 14 bases between the germline ends. Germline CDR1 and CDR2: SGHAT and FQNNGV. The CDR3 sequence is 14 residues long. The CDR3 reads CASIAGFGTGELFF. DNA of the CDR3: TGTGCCAGCATCGCAGGGTTTGGAACCGGGGAGCTGTTTTTT.

J is TRBJ2-7 and V is TRBV5-6; 8 bases align to TRBD2. Trimming at V came to 0 bases and at J to 0 bases, leaving 5 bases not matched to a gene. Per the germline V gene, CDR1 is SGHDT and CDR2 is YYEEEE. This CDR3 region has 16 residues. CDR3 DNA sequence: TGTGCCAGCAGCTTGGAGGGCGGGGGGATCTCCTACGAGCAGTACTTC. Amino acids: CASSLEGGGISYEQYF.

The chain carries TRBV6-5 and TRBJ2-7; 7 bases are a match to TRBD1. The CDR3 loop spans 15 amino acids. CDR1 and CDR2 from the germline V gene are MNHEY and SVGAGI. Unmatched junction bases numbered 9, after V lost 4 bases and J lost 3 bases. CDR3 protein: CASSFTGTVVYEQYF. CDR3 in DNA: TGTGCCAGCAGTTTCACCGGGACAGTAGTCTACGAGCAGTACTTC.

The chain has TRBV4-3 and TRBJ1-4; D gene ambiguous. The CDR3 extends over 15 amino acids. Trimming took off 1 base at V and 5 bases at J, with 11 bases between the two ends. Germline V CDR1 and CDR2: LGHNA, YSLEER. The chain's CDR3 is CASSQGASLNEKLFF. CDR3 bases: TGCGCCAGCAGCCAAGGGGCTTCCCTAAATGAAAAACTGTTTTTT.

The chain has TRBV27 and TRBJ2-7; a weak D match, TRBD1 (6 bases). The CDR3 is 15 residues long. V shed 1 base and J shed 4 bases, with 14 bases lying between them. CDR1 and CDR2 (germline): MNHEY, SMNVEV (reference sequence). In DNA, the CDR3 is TGTGCCAGCAGTTTATTATGGGGAAGGGGGTACGAGCAGTACTTC. The encoded protein is CASSLLWGRGYEQYF.

This chain connects TRBV6-1 to TRBJ2-7; D unclear. Per germline, CDR1 MNHNS and CDR2 SASEGT. The V end lost 2 bases, the J end lost 0 bases, and 11 bases lay between the germline ends. The CDR3 consists of 15 residues. For the CDR3, the DNA is TGTGCCAGCAGTGAAACACCAACAAGCTCCTACGAGCAGTACTTC. Its protein product is CASSETPTSSYEQYF.

The V gene is TRBV27, the J gene TRBJ1-2, with D tentatively TRBD1 (6 bases). In germline, CDR1 is MNHEY, CDR2 SMNVEV (reference sequence). The CDR3 is made up of 13 amino acids. Trimming pared 0 bases from V and 5 bases from J, leaving 7 bases between. The chain's CDR3 is CASSLSGAYGYTF. The CDR3 nucleotides are TGTGCCAGCAGTTTATCGGGGGCGTATGGCTACACCTTC.

The chain is built from TRBV18 and TRBJ1-3; perhaps TRBD1 as D (5 bases). V shed 0 bases and J shed 9 bases, with 6 bases lying between them. Germline CDR1 is KGHSH and CDR2 is LQKENI. This CDR3 comprises 12 residues. DNA for the CDR3: TGTGCCAGCTCACCACCCGGGGGCACCATATATTTT. Its translation: CASSPPGGTIYF.

The chain has TRBV29-1 and TRBJ1-5, with D maybe TRBD1 (6 bases). Trimming removed 6 bases from V and 10 bases from J, with 19 bases in between. The germline CDR1 and CDR2 sequences are SQVTM and ANQGSEA. This CDR3 is built from 13 residues. This chain's CDR3 is CSVTTGPEGPQHF. The CDR3 bases are TGCAGCGTCACCACAGGGCCCGAGGGTCCCCAGCATTTT.

CDR3 coding DNA: TGCGCCAGCAGCTTGAGGGGGCAGGAGACCCAGTACTTC. Translating it yields CASSLRGQETQYF. This sequence joins TRBV5-1 and TRBJ2-5; 7 nucleotides align to TRBD1. This CDR3 is 13 amino acids long. The germline CDR1 and CDR2 sequences are SGHRS and YFSETQ. V was pared by 1 base and J by 5 bases, with 2 bases of the junction left unmatched.

The chain joins TRBV7-8 to TRBJ2-7, with TRBD1 matching 10 bases. With 3 bases clipped from V and 7 bases from J, the junction kept 12 bases outside the gene matches. CDR1 is SGHVS, CDR2 FQNEAQ, per germline. The CDR3 has 16 residues. CDR3 DNA: TGTGCCAGCAGCTTTCCGGGGACAGGGGATCGGGGGGAGCAGTACTTC. Protein product: CASSFPGTGDRGEQYF.

V usage is TRBV9 and J usage is TRBJ2-7, with 10 bases lining up with TRBD2. Per the germline V gene, CDR1 is SGDLS and CDR2 is YYNGEE. The CDR3 loop spans 17 amino acids. J was trimmed by 2 bases and V by 0 bases; bases with no gene match: 8. The CDR3 is CASSVATGAGGTYEQYF. CDR3 nucleotides: TGTGCCAGCAGCGTAGCTACAGGAGCGGGAGGGACCTACGAGCAGTACTTC.

The genes are TRBV2 and TRBJ1-2; D remains ambiguous. The CDR3 is 11 amino acids. Trimming removed 6 bases at V and 7 bases at J, with 9 bases between. Germline V gene data show CDR1 as SNHLY and CDR2 as FYNNEI. Here the CDR3 DNA reads TGTGCCAGCAGGGGGAGGGTTGGCTACACCTTC. Its protein is CASRGRVGYTF. Filled out from reference TRBV2 and TRBJ1-2, the complete variable domain reads EPEVTQTPSHQVTQMGQEVILRCVPISNHLYFYWYRQILGQKVEFLVSFYNNEISEKSEIFDDQFSVERPDGSNFTLKIRSTKLEDSAMYFCASRGRVGYTFGSGTRLTVV.

This chain links TRBV5-6 with TRBJ2-1; 7 nucleotides agree with TRBD2. Germline CDR1 is SGHDT and CDR2 is YYEEEE. The CDR3 is 15 amino acids. V lost 5 bases, J lost 8 bases, and 13 bases stayed unmatched. CDR3 in DNA: TGTGCCAGCAGGCAAGGACTAGTTTTGTACGATGAGCAGTTCTTC. Translating it yields CASRQGLVLYDEQFF.

This rearrangement joins TRBV2 to TRBJ2-1; the D gene is possibly TRBD1 (6 bases). The CDR3 spans 14 residues. Per germline, CDR1 SNHLY and CDR2 FYNNEI. V was pared by 5 bases and J by 0 bases, with 8 bases between. This chain's CDR3 is CASSYRDSYNEQFF. For the CDR3, the DNA is TGTGCCAGCAGTTACAGGGACTCCTACAATGAGCAGTTCTTC.

The chain is built from TRBV2 and TRBJ1-5, with 7 bases matching TRBD1. CDR3 length: 14 amino acids. V dropped 3 bases and J dropped 6; count of bases not matched to a gene: 5. Germline V gene sequence: CDR1 SNHLY, CDR2 FYNNEI. CDR3 coding DNA: TGTGCCAGCAGTGAGGGGGCAGGGGGTCAGCCCCAGCATTTT. This translates into CASSEGAGGQPQHF.

The rearrangement uses TRBV19 and TRBJ2-1, with D maybe TRBD2 (5 bases). CDR3 length equals 13 residues. Germline CDR1 reads LNHDA; CDR2 reads SQIVND (reference sequence). With 2 bases removed from V and 7 bases from J, the gap between germline ends came to 9 bases. CDR3: CASSIREINEQFF. Here the CDR3 DNA reads TGTGCCAGTAGTATACGGGAAATTAATGAGCAGTTCTTC.

The chain combines TRBV6-6 with TRBJ2-7, with D possibly TRBD2 on 6 matching bases. Trimming took off 11 bases at V and 2 bases at J, with 13 bases between the two ends. CDR1 MNHNY and CDR2 SVGAGI come from the germline V gene (reference sequence). This CDR3 is 12 amino acids long. CDR3: CAASEPTYEQYF. The CDR3 DNA sequence: TGTGCCGCTAGCGAACCGACCTACGAGCAGTACTTC.

This chain connects TRBV6-5 to TRBJ2-7; TRBD2 agrees at 11 bases. Unmatched junction bases numbered 5, after V lost 5 bases and J lost 5 bases. This CDR3 region has 14 residues. CDR1 and CDR2 from the germline V gene are MNHEY and SVGAGI. CDR3 in DNA: TGTGCCAGCAGTCGCCTAGCGGGAGGAAACGAGCAGTACTTC. As protein: CASSRLAGGNEQYF.

The chain recombines TRBV19 with TRBJ2-7; D may be TRBD2 (7 bases). CDR3 length: 14 residues. V shed 5 bases and J shed 5 bases, with 16 bases lying between them. The germline CDR1 and CDR2 sequences are LNHDA and SQIVND (reference sequence). This chain's CDR3 is CASSLARGAHEQYF. The DNA for the CDR3 is TGTGCCAGTAGTCTAGCCCGGGGGGCCCACGAGCAGTACTTC.

The chain carries TRBV15 and TRBJ2-7; 8 bases map to TRBD1. Germline CDR1 and CDR2: LNHNV and YYDKDF (reference sequence). Trimming cost V 3 bases and J 2 bases; bases outside gene matches: 6. This CDR3 comprises 15 residues. CDR3 protein: CATSSDRDRTYEQYF. The CDR3 nucleotides are TGTGCCACCAGCAGTGATCGGGACAGGACCTACGAGCAGTACTTC. Filled out from reference TRBV15 and TRBJ2-7, the complete variable domain reads DAMVIQNPRYQVTQFGKPVTLSCSQTLNHNVMYWYQQKSSQAPKLLFHYYDKDFNNEADTPDNFQSRRPNTSFCFLDIRSPGLGDTAMYLCATSSDRDRTYEQYFGPGTRLTVT.

Comment on this clone: The germline gene is not matched at one end of the junction; a read error may be the cause. The chain links TRBV7-7 to TRBJ2-1, with 7 bases aligning to TRBD2. This CDR3 is 15 amino acids long. The V gene's germline CDR1 is SSHAT and CDR2 FNYEAQ (reference sequence). The CDR3 region is CASSLELASYNEQFF. The CDR3 nucleotides are TGTGCTAGCAGCTTAGAACTAGCGAGCTACAATGAGCAGTTCTTC. Together with reference TRBV7-7 and TRBJ2-1, the CDR3 gives the full variable domain: GAGVSQSPRYKVTKRGQDVTLRCDPISSHATLYWYQQALGQGPEFLTYFNYEAQPDKSGLPSDRFSAERPEGSISTLTIQRTEQRDSAMYRCASSLELASYNEQFFGPGTRLTVL.

CDR3 DNA: TGCGCCAGCAGCCAAATCGGCGGGAGATCTAGTACAGATACGCAGTATTTT. Its protein is CASSQIGGRSSTDTQYF. This chain joins TRBV4-1 and TRBJ2-3, with 7 positions matching TRBD2. Germline V CDR1 and CDR2: MGHRA, YSYEKL. The ends lost 2 bases at V and 3 bases at J; junction bases unmatched: 11. There are 17 residues in the CDR3.

The V gene is TRBV27, the J gene TRBJ1-1, with 7 bases fitting TRBD1. The CDR3 sequence is 12 residues long. The trim removed 7 bases at V and 6 bases at J, leaving 5 bases unmatched. The germline V gene has CDR1 MNHEY and CDR2 SMNVEV (reference sequence). As DNA, the CDR3 is TGTGCCAGCAAGCAGGGGGGCGCTGAAGCTTTCTTT. This encodes CASKQGGAEAFF.

This clone was seen a few times. The chain is built from TRBV7-9 and TRBJ1-1, with 8 nucleotides matching TRBD1. The ends lost 2 bases at V and 5 bases at J; junction bases unmatched: 4. Per the germline V gene, CDR1 is SEHNR and CDR2 is FQNEAQ (reference sequence). The length of the CDR3 is 14 residues. The CDR3 here is CASSLHGQGTEAFF. Here the CDR3 DNA reads TGTGCCAGCAGCTTACATGGACAGGGAACTGAAGCTTTCTTT.

J is TRBJ2-7 and V is TRBV18, with TRBD2 as a possible D gene (5 bases). This CDR3 region has 14 residues. The V gene's germline CDR1 is KGHSH and CDR2 LQKENI. V was clipped by 2 bases and J by 2 bases, with 10 bases between them. The CDR3 spells CASSPSGLTYEQYF. CDR3 bases: TGTGCCAGCTCACCATCCGGACTGACCTACGAGCAGTACTTC.

V is TRBV7-8 and J is TRBJ2-1, with TRBD1 as a possible D gene (5 bases). CDR3 length: 12 residues. Germline CDR1 and CDR2: SGHVS and FQNEAQ. V lost 5 bases and J lost 6, with 8 bases in between. This chain's CDR3 is CASSVQVNEQFF. In nucleotides, the CDR3 is TGTGCCAGCAGCGTACAGGTCAATGAGCAGTTCTTC. The full variable domain, its missing parts supplied by reference TRBV7-8 and TRBJ2-1, is GAGVSQSPRYKVAKRGQDVALRCDPISGHVSLFWYQQALGQGPEFLTYFQNEAQLDKSGLPSDRFFAERPEGSVSTLKIQRTQQEDSAVYLCASSVQVNEQFFGPGTRLTVL.

V is TRBV27 and J is TRBJ2-5, with TRBD2 identical over 14 bases. In germline, CDR1 is MNHEY, CDR2 SMNVEV (reference sequence). This CDR3 is built from 18 residues. The ends lost 5 bases at V and 2 bases at J; junction bases unmatched: 10. Written as DNA, the CDR3 is TGTGCCAGCAGTACAGGGACTAGCGGGAGAAATCCACAAGAGACCCAGTACTTC. Residues: CASSTGTSGRNPQETQYF.

V and J are TRBV4-1 and TRBJ2-1, with D possibly matching TRBD2 (5 bases). The CDR3 has 14 amino acids. Per the germline V gene, CDR1 is MGHRA and CDR2 is YSYEKL. V was cut by 4 bases and J by 11 bases, with 18 bases left in between. CDR3 region: CASSPPGERKKQFF. The CDR3 DNA follows: TGCGCCAGCAGCCCCCCCGGGGAACGTAAGAAGCAGTTCTTC.